The entry below describes one TCR beta chain. This CDR3 region has 15 residues. Looked up from germline, CDR1 is MGHRA and CDR2 is YSYEKL. V gave up 0 bases and J gave up 2 bases; unmatched junction bases: 3. Researchers ran the PCR with 60 Vbeta and 13 Jbeta primers. Sequencing was performed with immunoSEQ multiplex PCR; in TCRdb, only in-frame clones are kept and a portion is missing. The repertoire holds around 150,000 clones, with roughly 79% as singletons. This sample stems from a study of cytomegalovirus exposure and HLA in healthy donors. The source is a middle-aged woman in good health and CMV-seronegative. The chain joins TRBV4-1 to TRBJ1-2; 7 bases are shared with TRBD1. The specimen sequenced was PBMCs. CDR3 amino acids: CASSQDDRVNYGYTF. CDR3 nucleotides: TGCGCCAGCAGCCAAGACGACAGGGTAAACTATGGCTACACCTTC.